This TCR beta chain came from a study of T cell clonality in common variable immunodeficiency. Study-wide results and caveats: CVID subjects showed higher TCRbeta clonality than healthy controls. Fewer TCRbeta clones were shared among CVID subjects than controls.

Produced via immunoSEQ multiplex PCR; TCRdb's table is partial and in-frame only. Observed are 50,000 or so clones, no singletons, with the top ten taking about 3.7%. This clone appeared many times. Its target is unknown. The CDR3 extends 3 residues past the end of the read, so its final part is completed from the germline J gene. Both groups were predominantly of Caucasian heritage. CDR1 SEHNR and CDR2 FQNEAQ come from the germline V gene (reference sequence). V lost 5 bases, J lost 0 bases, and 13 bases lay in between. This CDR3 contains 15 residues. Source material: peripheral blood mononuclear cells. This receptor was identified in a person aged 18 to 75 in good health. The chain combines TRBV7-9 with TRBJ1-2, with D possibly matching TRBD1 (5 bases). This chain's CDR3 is CASSDLQGSNYGYTF. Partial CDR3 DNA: TGTGCCAGCAGCGATCTCCAGGGATCTAACTATGGC. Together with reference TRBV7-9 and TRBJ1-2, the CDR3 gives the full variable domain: DTGVSQNPRHKITKRGQNVTFRCDPISEHNRLYWYRQTLGQGPEFLTYFQNEAQLEKSRLLSDRFSAERPKGSFSTLEIQRTEQGDSAMYLCASSDLQGSNYGYTFGSGTRLTVV.